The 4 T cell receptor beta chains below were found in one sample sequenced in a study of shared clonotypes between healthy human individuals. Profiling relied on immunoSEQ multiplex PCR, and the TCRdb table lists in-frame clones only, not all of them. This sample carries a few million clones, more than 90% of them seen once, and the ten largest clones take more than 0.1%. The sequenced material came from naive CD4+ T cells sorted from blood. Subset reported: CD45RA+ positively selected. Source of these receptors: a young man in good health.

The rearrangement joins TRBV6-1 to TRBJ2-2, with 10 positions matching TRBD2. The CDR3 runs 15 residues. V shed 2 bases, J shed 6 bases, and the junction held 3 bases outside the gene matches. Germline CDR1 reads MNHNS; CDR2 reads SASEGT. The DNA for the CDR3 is TGTGCCAGCAGTGAACCAGCGGGAGGGGCCGGGGAGCTGTTTTTT. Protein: CASSEPAGGAGELFF.

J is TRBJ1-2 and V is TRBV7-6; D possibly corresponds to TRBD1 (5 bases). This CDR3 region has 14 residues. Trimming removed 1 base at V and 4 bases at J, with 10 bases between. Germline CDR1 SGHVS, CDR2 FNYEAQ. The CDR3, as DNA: TGTGCCAGCAGCTTAGTCAGGGAAGGCTATGGCTACACCTTC. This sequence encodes CASSLVREGYGYTF.

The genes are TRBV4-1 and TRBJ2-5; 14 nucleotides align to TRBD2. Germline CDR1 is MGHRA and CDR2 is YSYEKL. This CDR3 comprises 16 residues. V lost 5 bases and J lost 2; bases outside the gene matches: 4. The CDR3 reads CASSFGLAGGQETQYF. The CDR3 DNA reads TGCGCCAGCAGCTTCGGACTAGCGGGGGGACAAGAGACCCAGTACTTC.

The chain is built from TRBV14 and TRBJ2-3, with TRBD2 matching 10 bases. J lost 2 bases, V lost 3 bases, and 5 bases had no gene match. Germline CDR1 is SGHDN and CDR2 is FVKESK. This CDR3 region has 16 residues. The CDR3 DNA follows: TGTGCCAGCAGCCAGTTAGCGGGAGGCCTCACAGATACGCAGTATTTT. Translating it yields CASSQLAGGLTDTQYF.